The following is a TCR beta chain sequence with its context. Profiled with immunoSEQ multiplex PCR; TCRdb holds only in-frame clones, not every one. Among around 150,000 clones listed, over 75% were seen once. Germline V CDR1 and CDR2: MNHEY, SVGAGI. This CDR3 has 15 amino acids. V gave up 5 bases and J gave up 4 bases, with 15 bases separating them. The source of the sample is a study of T cell responses to AZD1222 COVID-19 vaccine. The rearrangement joins TRBV6-5 to TRBJ2-1; no clear D. This receptor was taken from an adult who received the AZD1222 COVID-19 vaccine. Source: peripheral blood, taken 28 days after the second AZD1222 dose. The CDR3 DNA is TGTGCCAGCAGTAATACGTTAAACACGTACAATGAGCAGTTCTTC. This encodes CASSNTLNTYNEQFF.